The 32 T cell receptor beta chains below all came from one sample that was sequenced in a study of human T cells and chemical hapten exposure. TCRdb independently ran MiXCR on the RACE reads; one entry per CDR3 protein. Of under 400,000 distinct CDR3 sequences in the sample, around 5.5% were seen once. The time point was: pre-sensitization, week 0. Treatment meaning: therapeutic diphenylcyclopropenone sensitization with weekly scalp DPC. Sequencing was performed on whole blood, taken in connection with sensitization to the hapten diphenylcyclopropenone (DPC). All receptors come from a woman in her 50s with alopecia areata. Some clones in this sample may be carry-over from other donors' samples.

This clonotype turned up a few times. The chain carries TRBV10-3 and TRBJ2-3; the match to TRBD2 covers 13 bases. Germline-derived CDR1 and CDR2 are ENHRY and SYGVKD. Losses at the gene ends were 4 bases for V and 3 bases for J; bases not matched to a gene: 4. There are 16 residues in the CDR3. The CDR3 nucleotides are TGTGCCATCAGTGCACTAGCGGGAGGGCGAACAGATACGCAGTATTTT. Protein product: CAISALAGGRTDTQYF.

The sample holds many counts of this clonotype. As DNA, the CDR3 is TGCAGCGTAGAAAAGGGTGGCCCCAACTACGAGCAGTACTTC. Amino acid sequence: CSVEKGGPNYEQYF. V usage is TRBV29-1 and J usage is TRBJ2-7; no reliable D call. Germline V gives CDR1 SQVTM, CDR2 ANQGSEA. The CDR3 covers 14 residues. V lost 6 bases, J lost 3 bases, and 18 bases lay in between.

V and J are TRBV28 and TRBJ2-2, with 8 bases matching TRBD2. The germline CDR1 and CDR2 sequences are MDHEN and SYDVKM. Germline trimming cut 3 bases from V and 4 bases from J; bases unmatched to any gene: 1. The CDR3 extends over 14 amino acids. CDR3 residues: CASSFAGGTGELFF. The DNA of the CDR3 is TGTGCCAGCAGTTTTGCGGGAGGCACCGGGGAGCTGTTTTTT.

The table lists this clonotype with many counts. V gene TRBV10-1 combines with J gene TRBJ2-7; no definite D call. Germline CDR1 is WNHNN and CDR2 is SYGVQD (reference sequence). V was clipped by 0 bases and J by 0 bases, with 6 bases between them. CDR3 length: 14 amino acids. CDR3 DNA sequence: TGCGCCAGCAGTGAGTCGGTGGCCTCCTACGAGCAGTACTTC. Its translation: CASSESVASYEQYF.

This clonotype occurred many times. The V and J genes are TRBV6-1 and TRBJ1-2; no clear D gene. The CDR3 has 11 residues. The V gene's germline CDR1 is MNHNS and CDR2 SASEGT. V lost 11 bases, J lost 4 bases, and 11 bases lay in between. CDR3 protein: CALGSGYGYTF. The CDR3, as DNA: TGTGCCCTCGGTTCCGGCTATGGCTACACCTTC.

The sample holds many counts of this clonotype. The J gene is TRBJ1-5, the V gene TRBV7-2, with 7 bases matching TRBD1. The germline V gene encodes CDR1 SGHTA and CDR2 FQGNSA. The V and J ends lost 5 bases and 3 bases, in that order; junction bases with no gene match: 7. The CDR3 sequence is 15 residues long. CDR3 nucleotides: TGTGCCAGCAGCCCCCGACAGGGCCTCAATCAGCCCCAGCATTTT. Residues: CASSPRQGLNQPQHF.

This clonotype was seen a handful of times. V is TRBV11-2 and J is TRBJ2-5, with D tentatively TRBD1 (6 bases). Trimming pared 1 base from V and 4 bases from J, leaving 10 bases between. The CDR3 is 14 residues long. CDR1 and CDR2 from the germline V gene are SGHAT and FQNNGV. The CDR3 region is CASSLVTGSETQYF. The CDR3 nucleotides are TGTGCCAGCAGCTTAGTTACAGGGTCAGAGACCCAGTACTTC.

This clonotype was seen more than once but under ten times. The chain couples TRBV15 to TRBJ2-1; TRBD2 might be the D (6 bases). From germline, CDR1 is LNHNV and CDR2 YYDKDF (reference sequence). The CDR3 totals 12 residues. Trimming shortened V by 8 bases and J by 7 bases, and 12 bases separated the two germline ends. CDR3 nucleotide sequence: TGTGCCACCGCACGGGACTGGAATGAGCAGTTCTTC. It encodes CATARDWNEQFF.

This clonotype has just a few counts. This sequence joins TRBV20-1 and TRBJ1-1, with TRBD1 matching over 9 bases. Germline V lookup: CDR1 DFQATT, CDR2 SNEGSKA (reference sequence). The CDR3 spans 11 residues. The CDR3 region has the DNA TGCATGACAGGGGGGGCCACTGAAGCTTTCTTT. Translating it yields CMTGGATEAFF.

The sample holds many counts of this clonotype. The chain has TRBV29-1 and TRBJ2-7; 7 bases agree with TRBD1. J was trimmed by 3 bases and V by 5 bases; bases with no gene match: 4. CDR3 size: 12 residues. Per germline, CDR1 SQVTM and CDR2 ANQGSEA. The chain's CDR3 is CSVSSGGYEQYF. CDR3 bases: TGCAGCGTTTCCTCAGGGGGCTACGAGCAGTACTTC.

The chain couples TRBV29-1 to TRBJ1-4; D ambiguous. The V gene lost 5 bases and the J gene lost 14 bases, with 15 bases spanning the gap. CDR3 size: 11 residues. Germline V CDR1 and CDR2: SQVTM, ANQGSEA. As DNA, the CDR3 is TGCAGCGTTCCAGGCCTCGAAGGGCTGTTTTTT. This sequence encodes CSVPGLEGLFF.

This clonotype was observed many times. This chain joins TRBV9 and TRBJ2-7, with 7 bases that match TRBD1. This CDR3 is built from 16 residues. J gave up 0 bases and V 4 bases, and 10 bases lay outside the gene matches. Germline V gives CDR1 SGDLS, CDR2 YYNGEE. The CDR3 nucleotides are TGTGCCAGCAGCCCCCAAACAGGGGCCGCCTCCTACGAGCAGTACTTC. This encodes CASSPQTGAASYEQYF.

This chain uses TRBV6-5 with TRBJ2-5; D gene unclear. The V end was cut by 7 bases, the J end by 5 bases, with 8 bases between. Germline lookup yields CDR1 MNHEY and CDR2 SVGAGI. The CDR3 is 11 residues long. DNA for the CDR3: TGTGCCAGCATTCACTGGGAGACCCAGTACTTC. This encodes CASIHWETQYF.

This sequence joins TRBV4-1 and TRBJ2-5; possible D gene TRBD1, 6 bases. This CDR3 spans 15 amino acids. V lost 1 base to trimming and J lost 5 bases, with 14 bases between them. Germline CDR1 reads MGHRA; CDR2 reads YSYEKL. The CDR3 DNA is TGCGCCAGCAGCCAAGGCCCATGGGGGCAGGAGACCCAGTACTTC. Amino acid sequence: CASSQGPWGQETQYF.

This clonotype has just a few counts. The gene calls are TRBV20-1 and TRBJ1-1; D may be TRBD1 (5 bases). Germline CDR1 reads DFQATT; CDR2 reads SNEGSKA (reference sequence). This CDR3 is 12 amino acids long. V was trimmed by 4 bases and J by 8 bases, leaving 14 bases between them. CDR3 DNA: TGCAGTGCTAAGGGGAGGGGCCCCGAAGCTTTCTTT. Translating it yields CSAKGRGPEAFF.

This clonotype was found many times. J is TRBJ1-2 and V is TRBV25-1; D remains ambiguous. The CDR3 has 16 amino acids. V dropped 3 bases and J dropped 0 bases, with 14 bases sitting between them. Germline CDR1 reads MGHDK; CDR2 reads SYGVNS. DNA for the CDR3: TGTGCCAGCAGTGAGTTGAACCCTTTAGCTAACTATGGCTACACCTTC. Translating it yields CASSELNPLANYGYTF.

The J gene is TRBJ2-1, the V gene TRBV28; possible D gene TRBD2, 6 bases. The CDR3 is 13 amino acids. V gave up 7 bases and J gave up 7 bases, with 14 bases separating them. Germline CDR1 reads MDHEN; CDR2 reads SYDVKM. This CDR3 reads CASTLGGWNEQFF. The CDR3 DNA reads TGTGCCAGCACCCTTGGGGGGTGGAATGAGCAGTTCTTC. The full variable domain, its missing parts supplied by reference TRBV28 and TRBJ2-1, is DVKVTQSSRYLVKRTGEKVFLECVQDMDHENMFWYRQDPGLGLRLIYFSYDVKMKEKGDIPEGYSVSREKKERFSLILESASTNQTSMYLCASTLGGWNEQFFGPGTRLTVL.

The chain joins TRBV15 to TRBJ2-3; D not resolved. Germline values: CDR1 LNHNV, CDR2 YYDKDF (reference sequence). The ends were cut back, 3 bases at V and 2 bases at J, with 12 bases in the middle. This CDR3 contains 15 residues. Here the CDR3 DNA reads TGTGCCACCAGCAGTCCCCGGGCCGACACAGATACGCAGTATTTT. Amino acid sequence: CATSSPRADTDTQYF.

The sample holds a few counts of this clonotype. The chain carries TRBV7-6 and TRBJ2-7, with 14 bases aligning to TRBD2. V shed 5 bases, J shed 5 bases, and the junction held 8 bases outside the gene matches. The germline CDR1 and CDR2 sequences are SGHVS and FNYEAQ. The CDR3 has 16 residues. The CDR3 DNA sequence: TGTGCCAGCAGCCCGGGGACTAGCGGGGGACTTCACGAGCAGTACTTC. It translates to CASSPGTSGGLHEQYF.

This clonotype was detected many times. The V gene is TRBV20-1, the J gene TRBJ2-1; 11 bases agree with TRBD2. The CDR3 has 15 residues. Trimming removed 3 bases from V and 8 bases from J; junction bases left unmatched: 9. Germline V gene data show CDR1 as DFQATT and CDR2 as SNEGSKA (reference sequence). For the CDR3, the DNA is TGCAGTGCTAGCCCACTAGCGGGAGAACGCCATGAGCAGTTCTTC. It is translated as CSASPLAGERHEQFF.

The chain couples TRBV29-1 to TRBJ1-3; TRBD1 might be the D (6 bases). The CDR3 runs 14 residues. Germline V lookup: CDR1 SQVTM, CDR2 ANQGSEA. The germline V and J ends were trimmed by 6 bases and 1 base, with 13 bases remaining between them. This CDR3 reads CSVATGNSGNTIYF. In nucleotides, the CDR3 is TGCAGCGTAGCTACAGGGAATTCTGGAAACACCATATATTTT.

This clonotype was seen repeatedly, ten times or more. This rearrangement joins TRBV20-1 to TRBJ1-1; D remains ambiguous. Germline loops: CDR1 DFQATT, CDR2 SNEGSKA (reference sequence). The V gene lost 6 bases and the J gene lost 0 bases, with 14 bases spanning the gap. The CDR3 length is 14 residues. CDR3 sequence (DNA): TGCAGTGCCCGAGAGGACCGATTGAACACTGAAGCTTTCTTT. It yields the protein CSAREDRLNTEAFF.

This clonotype appeared many times. The rearrangement uses TRBV3-1 and TRBJ1-5; D may be TRBD1 (5 bases). Trimming took off 0 bases at V and 9 bases at J, with 18 bases between the two ends. Germline V gene data show CDR1 as LGHDT and CDR2 as YNNKEL (reference sequence). The CDR3 spans 16 residues. CDR3 nucleotides: TGTGCCAGCAGCCAAGATCCTCCCTCCGGGGGTAGGCCCCAGCATTTT. Its translation is CASSQDPPSGGRPQHF.

Many counts were recorded for this clonotype. V is TRBV20-1 and J is TRBJ2-7, with D maybe TRBD1 (5 bases). The V and J ends lost 4 bases and 5 bases respectively, with 21 bases between them. Per germline, CDR1 DFQATT and CDR2 SNEGSKA (reference sequence). There are 15 residues in the CDR3. The DNA for the CDR3 is TGCAGTGCTAAGGCAGGGCGAACCTTAGGGGACGAGCAGTACTTC. This sequence encodes CSAKAGRTLGDEQYF.

This clonotype was counted at least ten times. V usage is TRBV12-5 and J usage is TRBJ2-2, with D perhaps matching TRBD1 (5 bases). Per the germline V gene, CDR1 is LGHNT and CDR2 is FRNRAP. The CDR3 has 16 residues. Between the trimmed V and J ends, which lost 4 bases and 2 bases, there was a span of 14 bases. The CDR3 coding sequence is TGTGCTAGTGGTTGGGGCCAGCCCCTCAACACCGGGGAGCTGTTTTTT. Protein: CASGWGQPLNTGELFF. The variable domain in full, with the rest retrieved from reference TRBV12-5 and TRBJ2-2, is DARVTQTPRHKVTEMGQEVTMRCQPILGHNTVFWYRQTMMQGLELLAYFRNRAPLDDSGMPKDRFSAEMPDATLATLKIQPSEPRDSAVYFCASGWGQPLNTGELFFGEGSRLTVL.

The V gene is TRBV2, the J gene TRBJ1-4, with a possible D match to TRBD1 (6 bases). V dropped 4 bases and J dropped 8 bases, with 17 bases sitting between them. The CDR3 is 15 residues long. From germline, CDR1 is SNHLY and CDR2 FYNNEI. CDR3 in DNA: TGTGCCAGCAGTGGGGGTTTGGGGGCGAGCGAAAAACTGTTTTTT. Translation gives CASSGGLGASEKLFF.

This clonotype has a count of ten or more. CDR3 DNA sequence: TGCAGTGCCCCGGGGGGCGCATCCTACGAGCAGTACTTC. As protein: CSAPGGASYEQYF. This rearrangement joins TRBV20-1 to TRBJ2-7, with a possible D match to TRBD2 (7 bases). CDR1 is DFQATT, CDR2 SNEGSKA, per germline (reference sequence). V shed 6 bases and J shed 1 base, with 13 bases lying between them. The CDR3 is 13 residues long.

Many counts were recorded for this clonotype. This chain joins TRBV30 and TRBJ2-7; D is ambiguous. V was pared by 8 bases and J by 1 base, with 15 bases between. CDR1 is GTSNPN, CDR2 SVGIG, per germline (reference sequence). The CDR3 runs 13 residues. CDR3 loop: CARRDRSSYEQYF. In nucleotides, the CDR3 is TGTGCCCGCCGAGACCGCTCATCCTACGAGCAGTACTTC.

This clonotype occurred many times. The chain has TRBV4-3 and TRBJ2-3, with 8 positions matching TRBD2. The CDR3 covers 16 residues. Germline V CDR1 and CDR2: LGHNA, YSLEER. V lost 1 base and J lost 4; bases outside the gene matches: 7. The CDR3 sequence: CASSQGRAGGADTQYF. The CDR3 DNA reads TGCGCCAGCAGCCAAGGAAGGGCGGGAGGAGCAGATACGCAGTATTTT.

This clonotype has a handful of counts. The gene calls are TRBV24-1 and TRBJ1-5; D unclear. Germline V gives CDR1 KGHDR, CDR2 SFDVKD. There are 15 residues in the CDR3. V was trimmed by 3 bases and J by 0 bases, leaving 8 bases between them. Here the CDR3 DNA reads TGTGCCACCAGTGATACCCGTTATAGCAATCAGCCCCAGCATTTT. It yields the protein CATSDTRYSNQPQHF.

This clonotype was counted many times. The chain combines TRBV19 with TRBJ2-2, with D possibly TRBD2 on 6 matching bases. V shed 5 bases and J shed 8 bases, with 21 bases lying between them. Germline assignment: CDR1 LNHDA and CDR2 SQIVND (reference sequence). The CDR3 is 16 residues long. The CDR3 is CASSVERGRGTGELFF. CDR3 in DNA: TGTGCCAGTAGTGTGGAAAGAGGGCGGGGAACAGGGGAGCTGTTTTTT.

This clonotype was picked up a small number of times. As DNA, the CDR3 is TGCAGCGTTGAAGGCCCAGACCAGGGGGGGCTTGGCTACACCTTC. It translates to CSVEGPDQGGLGYTF. The chain combines TRBV29-1 with TRBJ1-2, with TRBD1 matching 7 bases. V was pared by 1 base and J by 7 bases, with 12 bases of the junction left unmatched. The CDR3 is 15 residues long. From germline, CDR1 is SQVTM and CDR2 ANQGSEA.